These T cell receptor beta chains were read from a single sample in a study of blood T cell repertoires in COVID-19. TCRdb keeps only in-frame clones here, not all; method: immunoSEQ multiplex PCR. This table has approximately 150,000 clones, about 85% appearing once. Sequencing was performed on peripheral blood. All receptors derive from a woman in her forties or fifties with COVID-19, enrolled during active disease. Both conserved end residues are part of each CDR3. Each record gives: D gene, CDR3 length, V gene, J gene, clone size, CDR3 protein, CDR3 DNA. The D gene is left open where the match is weak. Clone size appears in some rows only: once, few, many, or a class for an expanded clone.

-	13	TRBV11-2	TRBJ2-7	-	CASSVDNSYEQYF	TGTGCCAGCAGCGTTGACAACTCCTACGAGCAGTACTTC
-	15	TRBV10-1	TRBJ2-5	-	CASSESPGLEGTQYF	TGCGCCAGCAGTGAGTCGCCCGGACTTGAGGGGACCCAGTACTTC
TRBD1	15	TRBV19	TRBJ1-5	-	CASSIDRGVYQPQHF	TGTGCCAGTAGTATCGACAGGGGTGTCTATCAGCCCCAGCATTTT
TRBD1	15	TRBV24-1	TRBJ2-2	-	CATSDSWTGTGELFF	TGTGCCACCAGTGATTCCTGGACAGGTACCGGGGAGCTGTTTTTT
-	16	TRBV6-2/TRBV6-3	TRBJ1-1	-	CASSYHESSVSGEAFF	TGTGCCAGCAGTTACCACGAATCTTCTGTGTCAGGTGAAGCTTTCTTT
-	12	TRBV10-2	TRBJ2-5	-	CATPDTQETQYF	TGCGCCACCCCAGACACCCAAGAGACCCAGTACTTC
-	13	TRBV1	TRBJ2-7	once	CTSSHRWHYEQYF	TGCACCAGCAGCCATCGCTGGCACTACGAGCAGTACTTC
-	14	TRBV30	TRBJ2-1	-	CAWSGRRGDNEQFF	TGTGCCTGGAGTGGTAGGCGGGGCGACAATGAGCAGTTCTTC
-	20	TRBV4-3	TRBJ2-2	once	CASSQVQNRDILGPAGELFF	TGCGCCAGCAGCCAAGTGCAAAACCGGGACATCTTGGGGCCAGCCGGGGAGCTGTTTTTT
-	15	TRBV11-3	TRBJ1-1	-	CASSSRQTRDTEAFF	TGTGCCAGCAGCTCCAGACAGACCCGAGACACTGAAGCTTTCTTT
TRBD1	14	TRBV15	TRBJ2-1	-	CATSIDRGRGEQFF	TGTGCCACCAGCATAGACAGGGGGCGAGGAGAGCAGTTCTTC
-	12	TRBV7-6	TRBJ2-7	-	CASSMASDEQYF	TGTGCCAGCAGCATGGCTAGCGACGAGCAGTACTTC
-	11	TRBV6-1	TRBJ2-7	-	CASSEGLEQYF	TGTGCCAGCAGTGAAGGCCTAGAGCAGTACTTC
-	15	TRBV11-3	TRBJ2-7	-	CASSFETGSSYEQYF	TGTGCCAGCAGCTTCGAAACAGGGTCGTCCTACGAGCAGTACTTC
TRBD1	14	TRBV19	TRBJ1-1	-	CASSIGGQGDQAFF	TGTGCCAGTAGTATAGGAGGACAGGGAGATCAAGCTTTCTTT
-	15	TRBV28	TRBJ1-4	-	CASSLTGATNEKLFF	TGTGCCAGCAGTTTGACAGGTGCAACTAATGAAAAACTGTTTTTT
TRBD1	15	TRBV28	TRBJ1-4	-	CASSFRDRVNEKLFF	TGTGCCAGCAGTTTCCGGGACAGAGTGAATGAAAAACTGTTTTTT
TRBD2	21	TRBV6-7	TRBJ2-1	-	CASSPGGTAGTSGGGYNEQFF	TGTGCCAGCAGTCCCGGGGGGACGGCCGGGACTAGCGGGGGGGGCTACAATGAGCAGTTCTTC
TRBD2	17	TRBV7-9	TRBJ2-2	-	CASSSSSGGPRTGELFF	TGTGCCAGCAGCTCCTCTAGCGGGGGGCCGCGGACCGGGGAGCTGTTTTTT
TRBD2	13	TRBV19	TRBJ2-5	-	CASNPSGQETQYF	TGTGCCAGTAATCCTAGCGGGCAAGAGACCCAGTACTTC
TRBD1	15	TRBV15	TRBJ2-1	-	CATSRAGQRYNEQFF	TGTGCCACCAGCAGAGCGGGACAGCGCTACAATGAGCAGTTCTTC
-	13	TRBV7-9	TRBJ2-5	-	CASSFNGEETQYF	TGTGCCAGCAGCTTTAACGGGGAAGAGACCCAGTACTTC
TRBD1	13	TRBV19	TRBJ1-5	-	CASTDRESQPQHF	TGTGCCAGTACAGACAGGGAAAGTCAGCCCCAGCATTTT
-	13	TRBV29-1	TRBJ2-7	-	CSVDVESSYEQYF	TGCAGCGTTGATGTCGAGAGCTCCTACGAGCAGTACTTC
TRBD2	15	TRBV2	TRBJ2-7	-	CASRNLGLAGYEQYF	TGTGCCAGCAGGAACTTGGGACTAGCGGGCTACGAGCAGTACTTC
-	17	TRBV28	TRBJ1-2	-	CASRGRDRAASDYGYTF	TGTGCCAGCAGGGGGAGGGATCGGGCCGCCTCTGACTATGGCTACACCTTC
TRBD1	16	TRBV9	TRBJ2-1	-	CASSVGGQGTYNEQFF	TGTGCCAGCAGCGTAGGGGGACAGGGCACCTACAATGAGCAGTTCTTC
-	15	TRBV4-2	TRBJ2-3	-	CASSQDEVASDTQYF	TGTGCCAGCAGCCAAGATGAGGTAGCTTCAGATACGCAGTATTTT
-	17	TRBV20-1	TRBJ2-1	-	CSASGLVGGREYNEQFF	TGCAGTGCTAGTGGGCTAGTAGGCGGGCGAGAGTACAATGAGCAGTTCTTC
-	15	TRBV7-9	TRBJ2-1	-	CASSFTGSSYNEQFF	TGTGCCAGCAGCTTTACAGGGAGCTCCTACAATGAGCAGTTCTTC
TRBD2	15	TRBV9	TRBJ2-1	-	CASSVGGTSNNEQFF	TGTGCCAGCAGCGTAGGCGGGACTAGCAATAATGAGCAGTTCTTC
TRBD2	16	TRBV11-3	TRBJ2-1	-	CASSPSLAGVDNEQFF	TGTGCCAGCAGCCCTTCCCTAGCGGGGGTGGACAATGAGCAGTTCTTC
TRBD2	13	TRBV6-5	TRBJ2-7	-	CASSFTSDSEQYF	TGTGCCAGCAGTTTTACTAGCGATAGCGAGCAGTACTTC
TRBD1	16	TRBV2	TRBJ1-5	-	CASWGGTGVWNQPQHF	TGTGCCAGCTGGGGAGGGACAGGGGTATGGAATCAGCCCCAGCATTTT
TRBD2	16	TRBV11-1	TRBJ2-2	many	CASSLGLAGHTGELFF	TGTGCCAGCAGCTTAGGACTAGCGGGGCACACCGGGGAGCTGTTTTTT
TRBD1	15	TRBV3-1/TRBV3-2	TRBJ1-2	once	CASSQGGTGNYGYTF	TGTGCCAGCAGCCAAGGAGGGACAGGGAACTATGGCTACACCTTC
TRBD1	17	TRBV4-2	TRBJ1-1	once	CASSQESWGTGNTEAFF	TGTGCCAGCAGCCAAGAGAGTTGGGGGACAGGGAACACTGAAGCTTTCTTT
-	16	TRBV9	TRBJ1-3	-	CASSLRGGESGNTIYF	TGTGCCAGCAGCCTGCGGGGGGGGGAATCTGGAAACACCATATATTTT
-	13	TRBV7-9	TRBJ1-5	few	CASSLGRNQPQHF	TGTGCCAGCAGCTTAGGGAGAAATCAGCCCCAGCATTTT
-	14	TRBV5-4	TRBJ1-2	-	CASSLDLTDYGYTF	TGTGCCAGCAGCTTGGACTTGACAGACTATGGCTACACCTTC
-	12	TRBV11-2	TRBJ2-3	-	CASSFQGESQYF	TGTGCCAGCAGCTTTCAAGGGGAATCACAGTATTTT
-	14	TRBV27	TRBJ2-7	-	CASSLTGQFYEQYF	TGTGCCAGCAGTCTTACGGGACAATTCTACGAGCAGTACTTC
TRBD2	15	TRBV7-7	TRBJ2-5	-	CASSRGTSGGETQYF	TGTGCCAGCAGCCGAGGGACTAGCGGGGGGGAGACCCAGTACTTC
-	16	TRBV6-6	TRBJ1-2	-	CASSPRQPDFFNGYTF	TGTGCCAGCAGTCCCCGACAGCCGGATTTTTTTAATGGCTACACCTTC
-	17	TRBV3-1/TRBV3-2	TRBJ1-6	once	CASSPGAVSSYNSPLHF	TGTGCCAGCAGCCCAGGGGCAGTTAGCTCCTATAATTCACCCCTCCACTTT
TRBD2	16	TRBV6-5	TRBJ2-7	-	CASSYSRPERGYEQYF	TGTGCCAGCAGTTACTCTAGGCCGGAGCGGGGCTACGAGCAGTACTTC
-	15	TRBV2	TRBJ1-2	-	CASSELVRTNYGYTF	TGTGCCAGCAGTGAACTGGTCAGAACTAACTATGGCTACACCTTC
TRBD1	16	TRBV10-3	TRBJ1-1	few	CAISESGGQLNTEAFF	TGTGCCATCAGTGAGTCGGGGGGACAGTTGAACACTGAAGCTTTCTTT
TRBD2	19	TRBV11-2	TRBJ2-2	-	CASSSTSLSGGQSTGELFF	TGTGCCAGCAGCTCCACATCCCTTAGCGGGGGGCAGAGCACCGGGGAGCTGTTTTTT
TRBD1	16	TRBV7-3	TRBJ2-2	-	CASSPAGTGDTGELFF	TGTGCCAGCAGCCCGGCCGGGACAGGGGACACCGGGGAGCTGTTTTTT
-	15	TRBV6-5	TRBJ1-5	-	CASSSRLARDQPQHF	TGTGCCAGCAGCTCCCGTCTGGCGCGGGATCAGCCCCAGCATTTT